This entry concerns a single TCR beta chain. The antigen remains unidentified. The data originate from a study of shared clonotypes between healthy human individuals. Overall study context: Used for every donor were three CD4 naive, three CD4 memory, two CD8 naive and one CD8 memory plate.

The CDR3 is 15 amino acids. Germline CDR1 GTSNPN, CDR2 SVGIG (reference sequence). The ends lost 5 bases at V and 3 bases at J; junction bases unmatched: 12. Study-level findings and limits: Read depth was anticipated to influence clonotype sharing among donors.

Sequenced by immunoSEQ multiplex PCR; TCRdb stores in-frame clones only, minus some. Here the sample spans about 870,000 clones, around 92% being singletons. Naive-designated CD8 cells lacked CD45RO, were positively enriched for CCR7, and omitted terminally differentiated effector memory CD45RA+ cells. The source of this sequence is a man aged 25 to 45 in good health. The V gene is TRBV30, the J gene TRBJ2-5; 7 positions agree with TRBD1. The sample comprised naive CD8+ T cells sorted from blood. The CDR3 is CAWGKERGPKETQYF. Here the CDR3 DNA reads TGTGCCTGGGGTAAAGAGAGGGGGCCAAAAGAGACCCAGTACTTC.